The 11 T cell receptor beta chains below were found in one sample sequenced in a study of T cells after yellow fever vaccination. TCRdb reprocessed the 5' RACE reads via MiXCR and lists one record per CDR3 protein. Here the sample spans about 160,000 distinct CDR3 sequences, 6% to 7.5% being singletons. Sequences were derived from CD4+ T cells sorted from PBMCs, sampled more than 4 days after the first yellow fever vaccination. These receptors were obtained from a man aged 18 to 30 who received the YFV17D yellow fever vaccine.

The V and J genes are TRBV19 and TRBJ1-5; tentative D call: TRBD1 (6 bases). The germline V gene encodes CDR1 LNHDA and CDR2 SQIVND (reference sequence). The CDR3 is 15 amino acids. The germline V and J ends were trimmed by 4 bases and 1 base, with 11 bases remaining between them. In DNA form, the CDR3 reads TGTGCCAGTAGTACCACAGGGTTAAGCAATCAGCCCCAGCATTTT. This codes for CASSTTGLSNQPQHF.

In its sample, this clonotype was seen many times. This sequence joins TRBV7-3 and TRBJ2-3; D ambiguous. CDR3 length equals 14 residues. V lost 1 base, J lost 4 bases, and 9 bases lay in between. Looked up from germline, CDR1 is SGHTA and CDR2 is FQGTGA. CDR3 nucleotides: TGTGCCAGCAGCTTAAAGACCATCCCAGATACGCAGTATTTT. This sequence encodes CASSLKTIPDTQYF.

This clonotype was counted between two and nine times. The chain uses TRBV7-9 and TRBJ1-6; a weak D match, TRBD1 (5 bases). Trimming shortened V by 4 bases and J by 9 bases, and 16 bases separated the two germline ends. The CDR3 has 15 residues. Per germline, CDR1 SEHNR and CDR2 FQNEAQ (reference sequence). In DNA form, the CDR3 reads TGTGCCAGCAGCTCGCGGGGGGTATTTGGTTCACCCCTCCACTTT. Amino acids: CASSSRGVFGSPLHF. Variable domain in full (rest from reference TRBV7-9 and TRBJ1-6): DTGVSQNPRHKITKRGQNVTFRCDPISEHNRLYWYRQTLGQGPEFLTYFQNEAQLEKSRLLSDRFSAERPKGSFSTLEIQRTEQGDSAMYLCASSSRGVFGSPLHFGNGTRLTVT.

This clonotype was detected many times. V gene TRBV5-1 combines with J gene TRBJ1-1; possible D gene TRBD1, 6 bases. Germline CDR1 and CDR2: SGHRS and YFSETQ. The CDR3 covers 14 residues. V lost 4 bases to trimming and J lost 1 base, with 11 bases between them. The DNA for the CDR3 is TGCGCCAGCAGCCCGGGACACGGGAACACTGAAGCTTTCTTT. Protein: CASSPGHGNTEAFF. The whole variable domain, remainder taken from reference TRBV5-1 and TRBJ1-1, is KAGVTQTPRYLIKTRGQQVTLSCSPISGHRSVSWYQQTPGQGLQFLFEYFSETQRNKGNFPGRFSGRQFSNSRSEMNVSTLELGDSALYLCASSPGHGNTEAFFGQGTRLTVV.

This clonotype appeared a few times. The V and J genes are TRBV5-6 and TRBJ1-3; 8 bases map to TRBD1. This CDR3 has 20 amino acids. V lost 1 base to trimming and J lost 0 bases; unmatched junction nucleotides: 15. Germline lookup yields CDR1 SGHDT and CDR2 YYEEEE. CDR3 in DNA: TGTGCCAGCAGCTTGTCGGAGGACAGGGCCCATATAGTCTCTGGAAACACCATATATTTT. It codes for CASSLSEDRAHIVSGNTIYF.

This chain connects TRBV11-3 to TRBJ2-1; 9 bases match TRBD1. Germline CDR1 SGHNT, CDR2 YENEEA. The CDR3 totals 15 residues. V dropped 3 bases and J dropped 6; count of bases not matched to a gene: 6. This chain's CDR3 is CASSLRDRDPNEQFF. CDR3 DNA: TGTGCCAGCAGCTTGAGGGACAGGGACCCCAATGAGCAGTTCTTC.

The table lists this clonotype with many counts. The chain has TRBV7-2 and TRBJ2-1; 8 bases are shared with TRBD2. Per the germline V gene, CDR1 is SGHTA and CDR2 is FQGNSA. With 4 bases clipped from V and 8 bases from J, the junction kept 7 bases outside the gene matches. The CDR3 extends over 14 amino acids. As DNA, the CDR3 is TGTGCCAGCAGCTCCGGGGGGGCCGAGTATGAGCAGTTCTTC. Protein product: CASSSGGAEYEQFF.

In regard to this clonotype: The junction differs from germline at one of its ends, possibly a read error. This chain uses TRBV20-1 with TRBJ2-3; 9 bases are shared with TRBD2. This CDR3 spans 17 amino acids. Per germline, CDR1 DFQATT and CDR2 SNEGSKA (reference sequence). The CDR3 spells CCATIFGRGGGTDTQYF. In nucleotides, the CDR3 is TGCTGTGCTACCATTTTCGGGCGGGGGGGCGGAACAGATACGCAGTATTTT.

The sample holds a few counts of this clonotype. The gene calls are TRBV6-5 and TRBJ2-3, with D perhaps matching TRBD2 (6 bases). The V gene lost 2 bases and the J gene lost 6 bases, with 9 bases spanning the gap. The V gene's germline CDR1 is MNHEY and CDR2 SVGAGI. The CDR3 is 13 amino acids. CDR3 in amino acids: CASSYPGADTQYF. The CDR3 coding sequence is TGTGCCAGCAGTTACCCGGGAGCCGATACGCAGTATTTT.

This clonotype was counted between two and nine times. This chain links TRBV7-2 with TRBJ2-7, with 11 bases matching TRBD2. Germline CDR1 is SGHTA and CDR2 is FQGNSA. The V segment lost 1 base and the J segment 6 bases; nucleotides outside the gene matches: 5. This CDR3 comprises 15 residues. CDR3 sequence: CASSLVSSGGTEQYF. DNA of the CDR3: TGTGCCAGCAGCTTAGTGTCTAGCGGGGGGACCGAGCAGTACTTC.

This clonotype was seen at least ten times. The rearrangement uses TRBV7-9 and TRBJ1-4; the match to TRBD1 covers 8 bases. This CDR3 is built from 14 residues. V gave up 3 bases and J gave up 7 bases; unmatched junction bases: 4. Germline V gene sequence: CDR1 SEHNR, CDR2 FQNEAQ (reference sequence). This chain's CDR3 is CASSLTGDGEKLFF. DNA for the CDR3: TGTGCCAGCAGCTTGACAGGGGATGGTGAAAAACTGTTTTTT.